The 13 T cell receptor beta chains below were found in one sample sequenced in a study of Graves' ophthalmopathy and Graves' hyperthyroidism (dated by TCRdb to about 2018). TCRdb lists the instrument as Illumina HiSeq 2000. For repertoire sequencing, the TCR beta CDR3 regions were amplified from RNA transcripts. HTBI primers and the Qiagen OneStep RT-PCR kit were used in a first-round RT-PCR, which was followed by a second-round multiplex PCR, size selection and purification. Through fastp at Q25 and MiXCR, TCRdb rebuilt clones from the public reads, retaining in-frame beta chains. Each record represents a unique CDR3 protein, reported with the most common genes and DNA among its rows. For this sample the table gives hundreds of thousands of distinct CDR3 sequences, of which 22% were detected only once. Of the sample, approximately 7% falls within the top ten clones. Sequencing was done on a sample of peripheral blood. Receptors originate from a woman aged 18-29 years with stable Graves' hyperthyroidism. Some clones in this sample may be carry-over from other donors' samples. Donor details come from another sample of the same person, matched by shared clones.

This clonotype has ten or more counts. V gene TRBV11-2 combines with J gene TRBJ2-5; tentatively, D is TRBD1 or TRBD2 (5 bases each). Trimming pared 2 bases from V and 7 bases from J, leaving 17 bases between. This CDR3 is built from 15 residues. Per the germline V gene, CDR1 is SGHAT and CDR2 is FQNNGV. The CDR3 reads CASSLLVGPPGTQYF. The CDR3 nucleotides are TGTGCCAGCAGCTTATTAGTGGGACCTCCGGGGACCCAGTACTTC.

This chain uses TRBV6-1 with TRBJ2-5; D is undetermined. Germline-derived CDR1 and CDR2 are MNHNS and SASEGT. V lost 6 bases and J 5 bases, leaving 19 bases between the germline ends. The CDR3 contains 15 residues. The CDR3 protein is CASSPHVTFVETQYF. DNA for the CDR3: TGTGCCAGCAGCCCCCATGTGACGTTCGTGGAGACCCAGTACTTC.

Ten or more counts support this clonotype. This sequence joins TRBV12-3 or TRBV12-4 and TRBJ1-1, with D tentatively TRBD1 (5 bases). CDR3 length equals 14 residues. V was shortened by 5 bases and J by 1 base, with 11 bases between the two germline ends. CDR3: CASSAGTENTEAFF. DNA for the CDR3: TGTGCCAGCAGTGCCGGGACGGAGAACACTGAAGCTTTCTTT.

The gene calls are TRBV24-1 and TRBJ2-7; no clear D gene. The CDR3 is made up of 13 amino acids. CDR1 KGHDR and CDR2 SFDVKD come from the germline V gene. V was trimmed by 5 bases and J by 3 bases, leaving 10 bases between them. This chain's CDR3 is CATSGPTLYEQYF. CDR3 bases: TGTGCCACCAGTGGCCCCACCCTCTACGAGCAGTACTTC.

The V and J genes are TRBV7-9 and TRBJ2-5, with D possibly being TRBD1 (5 bases). CDR3 length equals 15 residues. The ends were cut back, 1 base at V and 4 bases at J, with 13 bases in the middle. Germline lookup yields CDR1 SEHNR and CDR2 FQNEAQ (reference sequence). Written as DNA, the CDR3 is TGTGCCAGCAGCTTAGGGCAGGGTAATGCAGAGACCCAGTACTTC. It is translated as CASSLGQGNAETQYF.

About this clonotype itself: A single base separates this from a much larger clone, so it may be a read error. This chain connects TRBV30 to TRBJ1-1; D not certain. Germline V gene data show CDR1 as GTSNPN and CDR2 as SVGIG (reference sequence). The CDR3 is 12 amino acids. The DNA of the CDR3 is TGTTCCTGGAGTTCAATGAACACTGAAGCTTTCTTT. It codes for CSWSSMNTEAFF.

This clonotype was counted many times. The chain has TRBV6-5 and TRBJ1-2; D may be TRBD1 (6 bases). The V gene lost 2 bases and the J gene lost 8 bases, with 12 bases spanning the gap. Germline values: CDR1 MNHEY, CDR2 SVGAGI. The CDR3 consists of 13 residues. CDR3: CASSYHRENGYTF. As DNA, the CDR3 is TGTGCCAGCAGTTACCACAGGGAGAACGGCTACACCTTC.

This clonotype was observed many times. This sequence joins TRBV9 and TRBJ2-7; D might be TRBD1 (7 bases). Trimming pared 3 bases from V and 5 bases from J, leaving 18 bases between. From germline, CDR1 is SGDLS and CDR2 YYNGEE. The CDR3 has 15 residues. CDR3 sequence (DNA): TGTGCCAGCAGCGCAGCCCTGACAGGGAGGAACGAGCAGTACTTC. It yields the protein CASSAALTGRNEQYF.

The chain couples TRBV20-1 to TRBJ2-7; possible D gene TRBD1, 5 bases. Germline V lookup: CDR1 DFQATT, CDR2 SNEGSKA (reference sequence). CDR3 size: 17 residues. V dropped 1 base and J dropped 4 bases, with 23 bases sitting between them. CDR3 in amino acids: CSARGPLVGQGWYEQYF. The CDR3 DNA is TGCAGTGCTAGAGGTCCCCTCGTGGGGCAGGGTTGGTACGAGCAGTACTTC.

This chain links TRBV5-1 with TRBJ2-7, with TRBD2 identical over 7 bases. V trimming: 5 bases; J trimming: 3 bases; junction bases outside the gene matches: 8. Looked up from germline, CDR1 is SGHRS and CDR2 is YFSETQ. CDR3 length: 14 residues. CDR3 nucleotide sequence: TGCGCCAGCAGTTTTGAGACGGGGGGCTACGAGCAGTACTTC. Translated: CASSFETGGYEQYF.

This clonotype was seen at least ten times. V gene TRBV6-2 or TRBV6-3 combines with J gene TRBJ2-7, with TRBD1 matching 7 bases. V lost 7 bases and J lost 1; bases outside the gene matches: 10. Germline values: CDR1 MNHEY, CDR2 SVGEGT. The CDR3 is 15 residues long. The DNA of the CDR3 is TGTGCCAGCACCTCTAAGGGGACAGAATCCTACGAGCAGTACTTC. Translation gives CASTSKGTESYEQYF.

This rearrangement joins TRBV6-1 to TRBJ1-1; D gene ambiguous. CDR3 length equals 12 residues. Germline CDR1 and CDR2: MNHNS and SASEGT. With 8 bases removed from V and 4 bases from J, the gap between germline ends came to 11 bases. CDR3 in amino acids: CASSGGVTEAFF. DNA for the CDR3: TGTGCCAGCTCAGGTGGGGTCACTGAAGCTTTCTTT.

Regarding this clonotype: No conserved phenylalanine or tryptophan ends this CDR3, so it is likely a read error. The DNA is left out, because the CDR3 cannot be placed on it with certainty; the CDR3 is given as TCRdb lists it. The rearrangement links TRBV6-1 to TRBJ1-2. The germline V gene encodes CDR1 MNHNS and CDR2 SASEGT. The CDR3 numbers 13 amino acids, ends counted. CDR3: CASSEMRAWGFTV.